A selection of T cell receptor beta chains follows, all from one sample in a study of post-analysis software for immune sequencing data. One entry per CDR3 protein results from TCRdb running MiXCR on the PCR reads. The table records around 500,000 distinct CDR3 sequences, roughly 34% of them present only once. The sequenced sample consisted of blood. The receptors were gathered from a girl younger than 18 with multiple sclerosis. The CDR3 runs from the conserved cysteine through the conserved F or W. D genes are given only for firm matches. Where a row states a size, it is once, few, many or the class of an expanded clone; other rows omit it.

V gene: TRBV20-1
clone size: few
J gene: TRBJ1-6
D gene: TRBD1
CDR3 DNA: TGCAGTGCTAGAAAGGGACAGCGTTATTCACCCCTCCACTTT
CDR3 protein: CSARKGQRYSPLHF

V gene: TRBV2
clone size: .
J gene: TRBJ2-1
D gene: TRBD2
CDR3 DNA: TGTGCCAGCAGGAAACTAGCGGGGGTTTACAATGAGCAGTTCTTC
CDR3 protein: CASRKLAGVYNEQFF

V gene: TRBV28
clone size: .
J gene: TRBJ2-1
D gene: TRBD1
CDR3 DNA: TGTGCCAGCAGTTTGGGACAGGGGGCAGGGAATGAGCAGTTCTTC
CDR3 protein: CASSLGQGAGNEQFF

V gene: TRBV6-5
clone size: few
J gene: TRBJ1-2
D gene: .
CDR3 DNA: TGTGCCAGCACCTACACAGGGATGGGGTATGGCTACACCTTC
CDR3 protein: CASTYTGMGYGYTF

V gene: TRBV27
clone size: .
J gene: TRBJ2-7
D gene: .
CDR3 DNA: TGTGCCAGCAGCCTGATGGCGGGGACGGGCGAGCAGTACTTC
CDR3 protein: CASSLMAGTGEQYF

V gene: TRBV12-3/TRBV12-4
clone size: .
J gene: TRBJ1-5
D gene: .
CDR3 DNA: TGTGCCAGCAGGGGTGGTAGCAATCAGCCCCAGCATTTT
CDR3 protein: CASRGGSNQPQHF

V gene: TRBV5-1
clone size: .
J gene: TRBJ2-1
D gene: .
CDR3 DNA: TGCGCCAGCAGCTTGGAGGGGCCAGACAATGAGCAGTTCTTC
CDR3 protein: CASSLEGPDNEQFF

V gene: TRBV7-9
clone size: .
J gene: TRBJ2-7
D gene: TRBD2
CDR3 DNA: TGTGCCAGCAGCTTAGTGACTAGCGGGAACTCCTACGAGCAGTACTTC
CDR3 protein: CASSLVTSGNSYEQYF

V gene: TRBV3-1
clone size: .
J gene: TRBJ1-1
D gene: TRBD1
CDR3 DNA: TGTGCCAGCAGCCCATGGACAGGGAACACTAAAGCTTTCTTT
CDR3 protein: CASSPWTGNTKAFF

V gene: TRBV6-4
clone size: .
J gene: TRBJ1-6
D gene: TRBD1
CDR3 DNA: TGTGCCAGCAGTGAGGCCAGGGGGTCACCCCTCCACTTT
CDR3 protein: CASSEARGSPLHF

V gene: TRBV6-2/TRBV6-3
clone size: .
J gene: TRBJ2-1
D gene: TRBD2
CDR3 DNA: TGTGCCAGCAGGTGGGTAGCGGGGGGTGTTGAGCAGTTCTTC
CDR3 protein: CASRWVAGGVEQFF

V gene: TRBV20-1
clone size: few
J gene: TRBJ2-5
D gene: .
CDR3 DNA: TGCAGTGCTACTCTGCAAGAGACCCAGTACTTC
CDR3 protein: CSATLQETQYF

V gene: TRBV3-1
clone size: .
J gene: TRBJ2-1
D gene: TRBD2
CDR3 DNA: TGTGCCAGCAGCCAAGATAGCGGGGGGGCCTATGAGCAGTTCTTC
CDR3 protein: CASSQDSGGAYEQFF

V gene: TRBV7-8
clone size: once
J gene: TRBJ2-3
D gene: .
CDR3 DNA: TGTGCCAGCAGCTCAGGGACTCCTCGATATACGCAGTATTTT
CDR3 protein: CASSSGTPRYTQYF

V gene: TRBV6-1
clone size: .
J gene: TRBJ1-6
D gene: .
CDR3 DNA: TGTGCCAGCAGTGTCGCAGTCTTGGGATTACCCCCCCACTTT
CDR3 protein: CASSVAVLGLPPHF

V gene: TRBV12-3/TRBV12-4
clone size: few
J gene: TRBJ2-3
D gene: TRBD2
CDR3 DNA: TGTGCCAGCAGTTTAGGGAGAGGGGGACTAGTACCAGATACGCAGTATTTT
CDR3 protein: CASSLGRGGLVPDTQYF

V gene: TRBV10-3
clone size: few
J gene: TRBJ2-7
D gene: TRBD1
CDR3 DNA: TGTGCCATCAGTCATTCGACAGGGGCCCGCGACGAGCAGTACTTC
CDR3 protein: CAISHSTGARDEQYF

V gene: TRBV2
clone size: .
J gene: TRBJ2-3
D gene: .
CDR3 DNA: TGTGCCAGCACTGAACTGCGACTTACTGTAGATACGCAGTATTTT
CDR3 protein: CASTELRLTVDTQYF

V gene: TRBV5-1
clone size: .
J gene: TRBJ1-1
D gene: TRBD1
CDR3 DNA: TGCGCCAGCAGCGCGGACAGGCCGAACACTGAAGCTTTCTTT
CDR3 protein: CASSADRPNTEAFF

V gene: TRBV7-6
clone size: .
J gene: TRBJ2-1
D gene: .
CDR3 DNA: TGTGCCAGCAGCTTAGTCCATTACGACGAGCAGTTCTTC
CDR3 protein: CASSLVHYDEQFF

V gene: TRBV7-2
clone size: few
J gene: TRBJ2-4
D gene: .
CDR3 DNA: TGTGCCAGCAGAGGAGGTACAAGGCGTGGGGCCAAAAACATTCAGTACTTC
CDR3 protein: CASRGGTRRGAKNIQYF

V gene: TRBV3-1
clone size: .
J gene: TRBJ1-1
D gene: .
CDR3 DNA: TGTGCCAGCAGCCGAAGGGCCGGCTCCGACACTGAAGCTTTCTTT
CDR3 protein: CASSRRAGSDTEAFF

V gene: TRBV29-1
clone size: .
J gene: TRBJ2-7
D gene: .
CDR3 DNA: TGCGGCGTTGAAGGGCCTAGGGGCCAGTCGAGGGAGCAGTACTTC
CDR3 protein: CGVEGPRGQSREQYF

V gene: TRBV10-1
clone size: few
J gene: TRBJ2-7
D gene: .
CDR3 DNA: TGCGCCAGCAGTGAGTCGGGGACTGAGTACGAGCAGTACTTC
CDR3 protein: CASSESGTEYEQYF

V gene: TRBV20-1
clone size: .
J gene: TRBJ2-1
D gene: .
CDR3 DNA: TGCAGTGCTTTATTCCGCGGGGTCTCCTACAATGAGCAGTTCTTC
CDR3 protein: CSALFRGVSYNEQFF

V gene: TRBV3-1
clone size: .
J gene: TRBJ2-3
D gene: .
CDR3 DNA: TGTGCCAGCAGTCTCCCCGGGCGGCAGGGGAGCGTTACGCAGTATTTT
CDR3 protein: CASSLPGRQGSVTQYF

V gene: TRBV12-3/TRBV12-4
clone size: .
J gene: TRBJ1-6
D gene: .
CDR3 DNA: TGTGCCAGCAGTTTAGAAAGGACAGAACTTAATTCACCCCTCCACTTT
CDR3 protein: CASSLERTELNSPLHF

V gene: TRBV15
clone size: few
J gene: TRBJ2-1
D gene: .
CDR3 DNA: TGTGCCACCAGCAGAGAGGGGCGGGTTTTTTACAATGAGCAGTTCTTC
CDR3 protein: CATSREGRVFYNEQFF

V gene: TRBV10-3
clone size: few
J gene: TRBJ1-2
D gene: TRBD1
CDR3 DNA: TGTGCCATCGGACCCGGGACAGGGTCCTCTGGCTACACCTTC
CDR3 protein: CAIGPGTGSSGYTF

V gene: TRBV6-6
clone size: .
J gene: TRBJ1-6
D gene: .
CDR3 DNA: TGTGCCAGCAACAAGGAGGACTCACCCCTCCACTTT
CDR3 protein: CASNKEDSPLHF

V gene: TRBV24-1
clone size: .
J gene: TRBJ1-2
D gene: TRBD1
CDR3 DNA: TGTGCCACCAGATCGGGACAGGGGTTCTATGGCTACACCTTC
CDR3 protein: CATRSGQGFYGYTF

V gene: TRBV5-1
clone size: .
J gene: TRBJ1-1
D gene: .
CDR3 DNA: TGCGCCAGCAGCTCCTCGCTGAACACTGAAGCTTTCTTT
CDR3 protein: CASSSSLNTEAFF

V gene: TRBV10-3
clone size: few
J gene: TRBJ1-2
D gene: TRBD1
CDR3 DNA: TGTGCCATCAGTGACGGGGGGATGGACAGGGGACTATATGGCTACACCTTC
CDR3 protein: CAISDGGMDRGLYGYTF

V gene: TRBV6-5
clone size: once
J gene: TRBJ2-3
D gene: .
CDR3 DNA: TGTGCCAGCAGCCGGAACGGGAGAGCTAGCACAGATACGCAGTATTTT
CDR3 protein: CASSRNGRASTDTQYF

V gene: TRBV15
clone size: few
J gene: TRBJ1-2
D gene: .
CDR3 DNA: TGTGCCACCAGCAGAGGATTCCGCTATGGCTACACCTTC
CDR3 protein: CATSRGFRYGYTF

V gene: TRBV29-1
clone size: few
J gene: TRBJ1-4
D gene: TRBD1
CDR3 DNA: TGCAGCGCAGGGGGGACTAATGAAAAACTGTTTTTT
CDR3 protein: CSAGGTNEKLFF

V gene: TRBV29-1
clone size: few
J gene: TRBJ2-1
D gene: .
CDR3 DNA: TGCAGCGTTGAAGGGTGGCACAATGAGCAGTTCTTC
CDR3 protein: CSVEGWHNEQFF

V gene: TRBV29-1
clone size: many
J gene: TRBJ1-2
D gene: TRBD1
CDR3 DNA: TGCAGCGTTGAAAAGTCGGGACAGGGGTATGGCTACACCTTC
CDR3 protein: CSVEKSGQGYGYTF

V gene: TRBV2
clone size: .
J gene: TRBJ2-3
D gene: .
CDR3 DNA: TGTGCCAGCAGTAACACTCCAACAAGCACAGATACGCAGTATTTT
CDR3 protein: CASSNTPTSTDTQYF

V gene: TRBV2
clone size: .
J gene: TRBJ1-5
D gene: .
CDR3 DNA: TGTGCCAGCAGTGAGTTGCGGGTTAGCAATCAGCCCCAGCATTTT
CDR3 protein: CASSELRVSNQPQHF

V gene: TRBV10-3
clone size: .
J gene: TRBJ2-2
D gene: TRBD2
CDR3 DNA: TGTGCCATCAGTGATGAGGGGAGGGACACCGGGGAGCTGTTTTTT
CDR3 protein: CAISDEGRDTGELFF

V gene: TRBV5-6
clone size: .
J gene: TRBJ2-3
D gene: TRBD2
CDR3 DNA: TGTGCCAGCAGGCCCTTAGCGGGGGGCGATTCTAGCACAGATACGCAGTATTTT
CDR3 protein: CASRPLAGGDSSTDTQYF

V gene: TRBV18
clone size: few
J gene: TRBJ1-2
D gene: .
CDR3 DNA: TGTGCCAGCTCACCACTGTCCCCTGGCTACACCTTC
CDR3 protein: CASSPLSPGYTF